Each of the 8 T cell receptor beta chains below was sequenced from the same sample in a study of PD-1 blockade in classical Hodgkin lymphoma. TCRdb keeps only in-frame clones here, not all; method: immunoSEQ multiplex PCR. The table records approximately 100,000 clones, 85% to 90% of them present only once. Relapse after autologous stem cell transplantation occurred in every patient, and brentuximab vedotin exposure varied. The input for sequencing was peripheral blood mononuclear cells (PBMCs), taken before the second cycle of nivolumab. Source of these receptors: a human donor with classical Hodgkin lymphoma.

V is TRBV6-6 and J is TRBJ2-7; a weak D match, TRBD2 (6 bases). CDR1 is MNHNY, CDR2 SVGAGI, per germline (reference sequence). CDR3 size: 15 residues. With 5 bases removed from V and 0 bases from J, the gap between germline ends came to 14 bases. CDR3 sequence: CASSTSGGSSYEQYF. CDR3 nucleotide sequence: TGTGCCAGCAGTACATCCGGGGGTAGCTCCTACGAGCAGTACTTC.

This chain uses TRBV6-5 with TRBJ1-6; D is undetermined. The CDR3 has 15 residues. V lost 4 bases and J lost 4, with 11 bases in between. CDR1 is MNHEY, CDR2 SVGAGI, per germline. Written as DNA, the CDR3 is TGTGCCAGCAGTTCGTCGGACGGATATAATTCACCCCTCCACTTT. Protein sequence: CASSSSDGYNSPLHF.

In this sample, this clone turned up once. The chain joins TRBV5-1 to TRBJ2-3; TRBD1 is a possible D gene (6 bases). The germline CDR1 and CDR2 sequences are SGHRS and YFSETQ. V dropped 3 bases and J dropped 6 bases, with 17 bases sitting between them. CDR3 length equals 15 residues. The chain's CDR3 is CASSSSSGVSDTQYF. The CDR3 DNA is TGCGCCAGCAGCTCCTCCTCAGGGGTTTCCGATACGCAGTATTTT.

The gene calls are TRBV2 and TRBJ2-7, with D unclear. The CDR3 is made up of 13 amino acids. Trimming pared 8 bases from V and 12 bases from J, leaving 23 bases between. The germline V gene has CDR1 SNHLY and CDR2 FYNNEI. CDR3 sequence: CASRETEFEGRYF. The CDR3, as DNA: TGTGCCAGCCGCGAGACGGAGTTTGAAGGTCGGTACTTC.

The chain uses TRBV5-1 and TRBJ2-7; 10 bases agree with TRBD1. The trim removed 3 bases at V and 3 bases at J, leaving 3 bases unmatched. The length of the CDR3 is 14 residues. The germline gives CDR1 SGHRS, CDR2 YFSETQ. CDR3 coding DNA: TGCGCCAGCAGCTACGACAGGGGGCACTACGAGCAGTACTTC. Translating gives CASSYDRGHYEQYF.

The rearrangement uses TRBV18 and TRBJ1-4; no clear D gene. Trimming took off 4 bases at V and 8 bases at J, with 14 bases between the two ends. CDR3 size: 14 residues. Germline V gene data show CDR1 as KGHSH and CDR2 as LQKENI. In nucleotides, the CDR3 is TGTGCCAGCTCACAGGTGGGGATGATGGAAAAACTGTTTTTT. The encoded protein is CASSQVGMMEKLFF.

The chain uses TRBV25-1 and TRBJ1-4; D perhaps matches TRBD1 (5 bases). The CDR3 has 14 amino acids. Trimming pared 8 bases from V and 5 bases from J, leaving 15 bases between. CDR1 and CDR2 (germline): MGHDK, SYGVNS. In DNA form, the CDR3 reads TGTGCCAGCGGGGGTGGAAGGGTAAATGAAAAACTGTTTTTT. This gives the protein CASGGGRVNEKLFF.

The rearrangement uses TRBV11-2 and TRBJ1-3; D is unresolved. V shed 1 base and J shed 0 bases, with 13 bases lying between them. Germline CDR1 reads SGHAT; CDR2 reads FQNNGV. The CDR3 runs to 17 residues. The CDR3 DNA reads as TGTGCCAGCAGCTTAGGTACGGGCAGTATCTCTGGAAACACCATATATTTT. Its translation is CASSLGTGSISGNTIYF.